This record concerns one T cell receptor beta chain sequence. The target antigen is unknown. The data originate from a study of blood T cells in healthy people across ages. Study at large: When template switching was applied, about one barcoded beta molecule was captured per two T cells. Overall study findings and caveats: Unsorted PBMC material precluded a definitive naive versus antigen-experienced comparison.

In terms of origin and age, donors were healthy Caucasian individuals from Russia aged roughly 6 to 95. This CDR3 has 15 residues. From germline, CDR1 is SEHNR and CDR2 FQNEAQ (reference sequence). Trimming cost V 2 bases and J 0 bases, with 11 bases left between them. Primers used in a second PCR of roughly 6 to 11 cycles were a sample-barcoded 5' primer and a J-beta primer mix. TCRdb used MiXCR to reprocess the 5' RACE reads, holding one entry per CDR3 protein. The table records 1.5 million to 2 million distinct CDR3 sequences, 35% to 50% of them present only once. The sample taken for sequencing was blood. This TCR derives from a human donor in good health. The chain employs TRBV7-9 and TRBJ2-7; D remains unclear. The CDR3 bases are TGTGCCAGCAGCTTATCCCACTCGAGCTCCTACGAGCAGTACTTC. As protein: CASSLSHSSSYEQYF.